The clone carrying this T cell receptor (beta chain) turned up a few times. Its antigen is as yet unknown. The assay was immunoSEQ multiplex PCR, and TCRdb's table has in-frame clones only and misses some. The profile shows around 180,000 clones, around 84% of them singletons. Among the 110 or so subjects of the validation cohort, separate from the roughly 730-subject first cohort, were the donors. This sample is part of a study of cytomegalovirus exposure and HLA in healthy donors. Study-level points and caveats: There were 160 or so TCR beta chains listed as cytomegalovirus-associated. First-cohort TCR clusters were later found to tend to co-occur in the roughly 130 validation repertoires. Using the classifier, cytomegalovirus status was reportedly diagnosed with high specificity and sensitivity.

CDR1 is SGHNT and CDR2 is YYREEE in the germline V gene (reference sequence). CDR3 size: 13 residues. V was cut by 3 bases and J by 3 bases, with 10 bases left in between. This clonotype was sampled from a man aged 18 to 29 in good health and CMV-seropositive. J is TRBJ2-7 and V is TRBV5-4, with a tentative D call TRBD1 (6 bases). Sequencing used PBMCs. CDR3 DNA: TGTGCCAGCAGCTCACAGGGTAGCTACGAGCAGTACTTC. It codes for CASSSQGSYEQYF.